The 23 T cell receptor beta chains listed next were all sequenced from one sample in a study of shared clonotypes between healthy human individuals. Clones were sequenced by immunoSEQ multiplex PCR, and TCRdb holds only the in-frame ones, with some missing. This table holds roughly 2 million clones, 90% to 95% found once. The sequencing sample was made of naive CD4+ T cells sorted from blood. Subset described: CD45RA+ positively selected. These receptors were taken from a man between 18 and 35 years old in good health.

This rearrangement joins TRBV5-1 to TRBJ2-7, with TRBD2 matching 13 bases. V dropped 0 bases and J dropped 5; count of bases not matched to a gene: 2. CDR1 SGHRS and CDR2 YFSETQ come from the germline V gene. This CDR3 spans 15 amino acids. CDR3 sequence: CASSLEGTSGNEQYF. The CDR3 DNA follows: TGCGCCAGCAGCTTGGAGGGGACTAGCGGGAACGAGCAGTACTTC.

The V call is TRBV30, the J call TRBJ1-2; D is possibly TRBD1 (5 bases). Trimming pared 1 base from V and 2 bases from J, leaving 14 bases between. The CDR3 has 15 amino acids. Germline V CDR1 and CDR2: GTSNPN, SVGIG (reference sequence). The CDR3 is CAWSEGIGGNYGYTF. The CDR3 nucleotides read TGTGCCTGGAGTGAGGGGATTGGTGGAAACTATGGCTACACCTTC. Combining the CDR3 with reference TRBV30 and TRBJ1-2 gives the whole variable domain SQTIHQWPATLVQPVGSPLSLECTVEGTSNPNLYWYRQAAGRGLQLLFYSVGIGQISSEVPQNLSASRPQDRQFILSSKKLLLSDSGFYLCAWSEGIGGNYGYTFGSGTRLTVV.

The chain combines TRBV6-5 with TRBJ1-1; D possibly corresponds to TRBD1 (5 bases). The CDR3 consists of 13 residues. Trimming cost V 6 bases and J 1 base, with 9 bases left between them. Germline V lookup: CDR1 MNHEY, CDR2 SVGAGI. The CDR3 is CASRRQKNTEAFF. In DNA form, the CDR3 reads TGTGCCAGCAGAAGACAGAAGAACACTGAAGCTTTCTTT.

The rearrangement uses TRBV28 and TRBJ1-1; 8 nucleotides align to TRBD1. The CDR3 contains 18 residues. CDR1 and CDR2 (germline): MDHEN, SYDVKM. V lost 3 bases and J lost 10; bases outside the gene matches: 22. The chain's CDR3 is CASSFPRTGPTSHDGAFF. CDR3 DNA: TGTGCCAGCAGTTTTCCCCGGACAGGGCCTACGTCCCACGATGGAGCTTTCTTT.

The chain recombines TRBV6-6 with TRBJ1-5, with 7 bases identical to TRBD1. Trimming removed 5 bases from V and 5 bases from J; junction bases left unmatched: 0. The germline CDR1 and CDR2 sequences are MNHNY and SVGAGI (reference sequence). The CDR3 loop spans 12 amino acids. The CDR3 is CASSQGDQPQHF. The DNA of the CDR3 is TGTGCCAGCAGTCAGGGGGATCAGCCCCAGCATTTT.

V and J are TRBV10-1 and TRBJ2-7; TRBD1 might be the D (5 bases). Germline CDR1 and CDR2: WNHNN and SYGVQD (reference sequence). The CDR3 spans 13 residues. Trimming shortened V by 0 bases and J by 6 bases, and 9 bases separated the two germline ends. The CDR3 loop is CASSESYRSEQYF. The CDR3 nucleotides are TGCGCCAGCAGTGAGTCGTACAGGAGCGAGCAGTACTTC.

CDR3 loop: CAISEKLLDTQYF. The CDR3 DNA follows: TGTGCCATCAGCGAAAAGTTACTAGATACGCAGTATTTT. The chain has TRBV10-3 and TRBJ2-3; D not resolved. The CDR3 contains 13 residues. Germline CDR1 ENHRY, CDR2 SYGVKD. Trimming left V 6 bases short and J 5 bases short, with 12 bases between.

The chain recombines TRBV13 with TRBJ2-1; 9 bases align to TRBD1. The CDR3 covers 15 residues. Germline values: CDR1 PRHDT, CDR2 FYEKMQ (reference sequence). Germline trimming cut 0 bases from V and 7 bases from J; bases unmatched to any gene: 4. CDR3 nucleotide sequence: TGTGCCAGCAGCTTAGGAGGGACAGGGAAGAATGAGCAGTTCTTC. Amino acid sequence: CASSLGGTGKNEQFF.

This clone has only one observation. The chain joins TRBV5-4 to TRBJ2-3; D not certain. Germline V gene sequence: CDR1 SGHNT, CDR2 YYREEE (reference sequence). V dropped 4 bases and J dropped 6 bases, with 12 bases sitting between them. The CDR3 length is 13 residues. CDR3 loop: CASSDLISDTQYF. The CDR3 region has the DNA TGTGCCAGCAGCGATCTTATTTCGGATACGCAGTATTTT.

The chain is built from TRBV30 and TRBJ2-2; D is perhaps TRBD1 or TRBD2 (6 bases each). The CDR3 is made up of 15 amino acids. V was shortened by 6 bases and J by 1 base, with 15 bases between the two germline ends. Per the germline V gene, CDR1 is GTSNPN and CDR2 is SVGIG (reference sequence). CDR3 coding DNA: TGTGCCTGCCTCGAGGGGGGAGGGAACACCGGGGAGCTGTTTTTT. Its protein product is CACLEGGGNTGELFF. The full variable domain, its missing parts supplied by reference TRBV30 and TRBJ2-2, is SQTIHQWPATLVQPVGSPLSLECTVEGTSNPNLYWYRQAAGRGLQLLFYSVGIGQISSEVPQNLSASRPQDRQFILSSKKLLLSDSGFYLCACLEGGGNTGELFFGEGSRLTVL.

The chain uses TRBV14 and TRBJ2-1; TRBD1 or TRBD2 may be the D gene (5 bases each). The V gene lost 4 bases and the J gene lost 0 bases, with 22 bases spanning the gap. CDR1 is SGHDN, CDR2 FVKESK, per germline. The CDR3 covers 19 residues. DNA for the CDR3: TGTGCCAGCAGCCGGGTCGGGGCAGCATCAACCAGCTCCTACAATGAGCAGTTCTTC. It encodes CASSRVGAASTSSYNEQFF.

The chain uses TRBV5-1 and TRBJ2-5, with 11 bases aligning to TRBD1. The CDR3 is made up of 18 amino acids. Germline CDR1 SGHRS, CDR2 YFSETQ. V lost 4 bases and J lost 1; bases outside the gene matches: 12. The DNA of the CDR3 is TGCGCCAGCAGCCTTTCTACCTCCGGGACAGGGGGCCAAGAGACCCAGTACTTC. Protein: CASSLSTSGTGGQETQYF.

The CDR3 is CACSQGPNQPQHF. Here the CDR3 DNA reads TGTGCCTGCTCCCAGGGACCCAATCAGCCCCAGCATTTT. The rearrangement links TRBV30 to TRBJ1-5; a weak D match, TRBD1 (5 bases). The germline V gene has CDR1 GTSNPN and CDR2 SVGIG (reference sequence). This CDR3 spans 13 amino acids. The germline V and J ends were trimmed by 6 bases and 3 bases, with 12 bases remaining between them.

V usage is TRBV6-6 and J usage is TRBJ1-2; D is unclear. This CDR3 comprises 14 residues. The V end was cut by 6 bases, the J end by 0 bases, with 11 bases between. Germline-derived CDR1 and CDR2 are MNHNY and SVGAGI (reference sequence). The CDR3 DNA reads TGTGCCAGCAGCCAACCGCAGACTAACTATGGCTACACCTTC. This codes for CASSQPQTNYGYTF.

This chain links TRBV4-3 with TRBJ2-2; weak D call: TRBD1 (5 bases). CDR3 length: 17 amino acids. Trimming cost V 3 bases and J 4 bases, with 18 bases left between them. CDR1 and CDR2 from the germline V gene are LGHNA and YSLEER. The CDR3 DNA reads TGCGCCAGCAGCCAGGGCATCCAGGGCAGTAGCACCGGGGAGCTGTTTTTT. Its protein product is CASSQGIQGSSTGELFF.

CDR3 nucleotide sequence: TGTGCCAGCAGTTTACCCCCCGACAGGGCGGGTGGCTACGAGCAGTACTTC. Translating gives CASSLPPDRAGGYEQYF. The V gene is TRBV28, the J gene TRBJ2-7, with TRBD1 matching 7 bases. The J segment lost 3 bases and the V segment lost 2 bases, leaving 13 bases of the junction unmatched. This CDR3 comprises 17 residues. CDR1 and CDR2 (germline): MDHEN, SYDVKM.

V is TRBV30 and J is TRBJ1-3; D remains ambiguous. The germline CDR1 and CDR2 sequences are GTSNPN and SVGIG (reference sequence). Trimming removed 2 bases from V and 4 bases from J, with 9 bases in between. This CDR3 spans 13 amino acids. In nucleotides, the CDR3 is TGTGCCTGGAGTAAGGGTAGGGGAAACACCATATATTTT. The encoded protein is CAWSKGRGNTIYF.

Points on this clone: The same CDR3 can be traced to other DNA sequences in this sample. The J gene is TRBJ2-7, the V gene TRBV10-3, with D unclear. The germline CDR1 and CDR2 sequences are ENHRY and SYGVKD. The CDR3 contains 11 residues. The ends were cut back, 4 bases at V and 4 bases at J, with 5 bases in the middle. The CDR3 sequence is CAISVGYEQYF. CDR3 sequence (DNA): TGTGCCATCAGTGTGGGTTACGAGCAGTACTTC.

Worth noting for this clone: Other nucleotide sequences from this sample produce the same CDR3. This rearrangement joins TRBV28 to TRBJ1-5; D is unresolved. Trimming left V 1 base short and J 0 bases short, with 4 bases between. The germline CDR1 and CDR2 sequences are MDHEN and SYDVKM. CDR3 size: 14 residues. The CDR3 reads CASSLSISNQPQHF. Here the CDR3 DNA reads TGTGCCAGCAGTTTATCCATTAGCAATCAGCCCCAGCATTTT.

The chain recombines TRBV9 with TRBJ2-5; 7 positions match TRBD1. With 3 bases clipped from V and 1 base from J, the junction kept 6 bases outside the gene matches. The CDR3 spans 15 residues. Germline V gene lookup returns CDR1 SGDLS and CDR2 YYNGEE. The CDR3 DNA reads as TGTGCCAGCAGCGCAGGACGACAGGGCCAAGAGACCCAGTACTTC. It yields the protein CASSAGRQGQETQYF.

The rearrangement links TRBV2 to TRBJ2-1, with a weak D call TRBD1 (5 bases). This CDR3 is 12 amino acids long. Trimming cost V 7 bases and J 6 bases, with 10 bases left between them. Germline V gene sequence: CDR1 SNHLY, CDR2 FYNNEI. The chain's CDR3 is CASKPQGNEQFF. The CDR3 DNA reads TGTGCCAGCAAACCGCAGGGCAATGAGCAGTTCTTC.

The chain carries TRBV30 and TRBJ1-2; D is ambiguous. Trimming shortened V by 0 bases and J by 2 bases, and 16 bases separated the two germline ends. In germline, CDR1 is GTSNPN, CDR2 SVGIG (reference sequence). This CDR3 comprises 16 residues. The CDR3 DNA follows: TGTGCCTGGAGTGTACTACGGTCCGATCTAAACTATGGCTACACCTTC. Translated, it gives CAWSVLRSDLNYGYTF. The variable domain in full, completed from reference TRBV30 and TRBJ1-2, reads SQTIHQWPATLVQPVGSPLSLECTVEGTSNPNLYWYRQAAGRGLQLLFYSVGIGQISSEVPQNLSASRPQDRQFILSSKKLLLSDSGFYLCAWSVLRSDLNYGYTFGSGTRLTVV.

CDR3 residues: CASSLTTGVMNTEAFF. CDR3 DNA: TGCGCCAGCAGCTTGACCACGGGGGTAATGAACACTGAAGCTTTCTTT. This chain links TRBV5-1 with TRBJ1-1, with D tentatively TRBD1 (5 bases). In germline, CDR1 is SGHRS, CDR2 YFSETQ. The length of the CDR3 is 16 residues. V was clipped by 1 base and J by 0 bases, with 13 bases between them.